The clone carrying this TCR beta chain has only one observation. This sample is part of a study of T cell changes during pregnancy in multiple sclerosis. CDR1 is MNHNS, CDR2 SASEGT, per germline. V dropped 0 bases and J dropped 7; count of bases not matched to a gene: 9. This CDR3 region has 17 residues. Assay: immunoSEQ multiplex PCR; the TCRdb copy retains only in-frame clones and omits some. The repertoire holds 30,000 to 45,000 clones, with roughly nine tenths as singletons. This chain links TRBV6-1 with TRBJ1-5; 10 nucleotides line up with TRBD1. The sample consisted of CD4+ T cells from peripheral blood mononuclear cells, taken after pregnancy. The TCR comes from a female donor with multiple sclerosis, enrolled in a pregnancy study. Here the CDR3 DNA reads TGTGCCAGCAGTGAAGCGCCCGACAGGGGGCGCGGACAGCCCCAGCATTTT. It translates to CASSEAPDRGRGQPQHF.